The 15 T cell receptor beta chains below were found in one sample sequenced in a study of T cell changes during pregnancy in multiple sclerosis. The table came from immunoSEQ multiplex PCR; TCRdb's copy has only in-frame clones and leaves some out. The table shows about 79,000 clones, with 75% to 95% occurring only once. The sequencing here drew on CD4+ T cells from peripheral blood mononuclear cells, taken in the second trimester of pregnancy. The receptors originated from a female donor with multiple sclerosis, enrolled in a pregnancy study.

The genes are TRBV9 and TRBJ2-7; 9 bases are a match to TRBD2. V shed 3 bases and J 5 bases; nucleotides not matched to a gene: 3. The CDR3 extends over 13 amino acids. Germline CDR1 and CDR2: SGDLS and YYNGEE. This chain's CDR3 is CASSASGGNEQYF. The CDR3 DNA follows: TGTGCCAGCAGCGCCAGCGGGGGGAACGAGCAGTACTTC.

The chain is built from TRBV2 and TRBJ2-2; 9 nucleotides align to TRBD1. Trimming cost V 1 base and J 4 bases; bases outside gene matches: 13. Germline V gives CDR1 SNHLY, CDR2 FYNNEI. The CDR3 length is 19 residues. DNA for the CDR3: TGTGCCAGCAGTGAAGTGGGGACAGGGACGGGGAGACTCACCGGGGAGCTGTTTTTT. As protein: CASSEVGTGTGRLTGELFF.

DNA of the CDR3: TGCAGCGTTGAAGGGACTAGCGAGGTCCAAGAGACCCAGTACTTC. Its protein product is CSVEGTSEVQETQYF. The chain combines TRBV29-1 with TRBJ2-5; 9 bases match TRBD2. The CDR3 runs to 15 residues. Losses at the gene ends were 1 base for V and 1 base for J; bases not matched to a gene: 4. The germline CDR1 and CDR2 sequences are SQVTM and ANQGSEA.

The V call is TRBV13, the J call TRBJ2-1; TRBD2 might be the D (5 bases). The CDR3 is 12 residues long. Between the trimmed V and J ends, which lost 4 bases and 8 bases, there was a span of 9 bases. Germline CDR1 is PRHDT and CDR2 is FYEKMQ (reference sequence). Written as DNA, the CDR3 is TGTGCCAGCAGCTATAGCGATTATGAGCAGTTCTTC. Translating it yields CASSYSDYEQFF.

This chain joins TRBV27 and TRBJ2-7; 8 nucleotides line up with TRBD2. V was pared by 6 bases and J by 2 bases, with 9 bases of the junction left unmatched. The CDR3 is made up of 15 amino acids. Germline lookup yields CDR1 MNHEY and CDR2 SMNVEV (reference sequence). The CDR3 DNA reads as TGTGCCAGCAGAATCACTAGCGGCGATACCTACGAGCAGTACTTC. Translated, it gives CASRITSGDTYEQYF.

This rearrangement joins TRBV19 to TRBJ2-2; D remains unclear. The CDR3 is 15 residues long. Germline-derived CDR1 and CDR2 are LNHDA and SQIVND (reference sequence). Trimming took 7 bases from V and 1 from J, leaving 13 bases between them. The CDR3 sequence is CASKLNPRNTGELFF. The CDR3, as DNA: TGTGCCAGTAAGCTAAATCCGAGGAACACCGGGGAGCTGTTTTTT.

The gene calls are TRBV19 and TRBJ2-6; a possible D gene is TRBD2 (5 bases). Trimming left V 6 bases short and J 1 base short, with 10 bases between. CDR3 length: 15 amino acids. The V gene's germline CDR1 is LNHDA and CDR2 SQIVND (reference sequence). In nucleotides, the CDR3 is TGTGCCAGTAGCCCGAGGGCGTCTGGGGCCAACGTCCTGACTTTC. Its protein product is CASSPRASGANVLTF.

This chain connects TRBV5-6 to TRBJ2-7; tentative D call: TRBD1 (6 bases). This CDR3 spans 13 amino acids. CDR1 is SGHDT, CDR2 YYEEEE, per germline. The V gene lost 1 base and the J gene lost 5 bases, with 10 bases spanning the gap. The CDR3 loop is CASSLTGINEQYF. DNA for the CDR3: TGTGCCAGCAGCTTGACAGGGATCAACGAGCAGTACTTC.

This chain uses TRBV28 with TRBJ2-7, with TRBD2 as a possible D gene (7 bases). Germline values: CDR1 MDHEN, CDR2 SYDVKM. V gave up 5 bases and J gave up 4 bases, with 12 bases separating them. The CDR3 spans 13 residues. The chain's CDR3 is CASSLRGGYEQYF. CDR3 DNA sequence: TGTGCCAGCAGTCTCAGGGGAGGGTACGAGCAGTACTTC.

V usage is TRBV10-3 and J usage is TRBJ1-1, with D hard to call. The CDR3 loop spans 11 amino acids. Germline V gene lookup returns CDR1 ENHRY and CDR2 SYGVKD. V lost 6 bases and J 4 bases, leaving 6 bases between the germline ends. This chain's CDR3 is CAIRAGTEAFF. CDR3 nucleotide sequence: TGTGCCATCAGGGCGGGCACTGAAGCTTTCTTT.

About this clone itself: The identical CDR3 is also encoded by other nucleotide sequences in the sample. V and J are TRBV5-1 and TRBJ1-1; TRBD1 matches 8 bases. Germline CDR1 is SGHRS and CDR2 is YFSETQ. The CDR3 sequence is 14 residues long. V was pared by 3 bases and J by 1 base, with 2 bases of the junction left unmatched. The CDR3 is CASSSGQGNTEAFF. The CDR3 DNA reads TGCGCCAGCAGCTCCGGACAGGGGAACACTGAAGCTTTCTTT.

The genes are TRBV6-5 and TRBJ2-7, with D possibly matching TRBD1 (6 bases). CDR1 and CDR2 (germline): MNHEY, SVGAGI. V dropped 6 bases and J dropped 2 bases, with 17 bases sitting between them. This CDR3 region has 15 residues. The CDR3 bases are TGTGCCAGCAGGATACAGGGTGCCGGGGCCTACGAGCAGTACTTC. Residues: CASRIQGAGAYEQYF.

Worth noting for this clone: An end of the junction does not agree with germline; a read error may underlie this. This chain joins TRBV11-2 and TRBJ1-1; perhaps TRBD1 as D (5 bases). This CDR3 contains 15 residues. CDR1 and CDR2 (germline): SGHAT, FQNNGV. The CDR3 sequence: CAGSLMGGMNTEAFF. The CDR3, as DNA: TGTGCCGGCAGCTTAATGGGGGGGATGAACACTGAAGCTTTCTTT.

This chain uses TRBV9 with TRBJ2-1; 9 bases match TRBD2. There are 16 residues in the CDR3. Trimming removed 3 bases from V and 7 bases from J; junction bases left unmatched: 11. CDR1 and CDR2 (germline): SGDLS, YYNGEE. As DNA, the CDR3 is TGTGCCAGCAGCGCCCTGGAGGCGGGAGGGCGGAATGAGCAGTTCTTC. This codes for CASSALEAGGRNEQFF.

The rearrangement joins TRBV7-6 to TRBJ2-3, with 7 nucleotides matching TRBD1. J was trimmed by 9 bases and V by 0 bases; bases with no gene match: 3. Per the germline V gene, CDR1 is SGHVS and CDR2 is FNYEAQ. This CDR3 is 13 amino acids long. CDR3 protein: CASSLAGQATQYF. For the CDR3, the DNA is TGTGCCAGCAGCTTAGCTGGACAGGCGACGCAGTATTTT.